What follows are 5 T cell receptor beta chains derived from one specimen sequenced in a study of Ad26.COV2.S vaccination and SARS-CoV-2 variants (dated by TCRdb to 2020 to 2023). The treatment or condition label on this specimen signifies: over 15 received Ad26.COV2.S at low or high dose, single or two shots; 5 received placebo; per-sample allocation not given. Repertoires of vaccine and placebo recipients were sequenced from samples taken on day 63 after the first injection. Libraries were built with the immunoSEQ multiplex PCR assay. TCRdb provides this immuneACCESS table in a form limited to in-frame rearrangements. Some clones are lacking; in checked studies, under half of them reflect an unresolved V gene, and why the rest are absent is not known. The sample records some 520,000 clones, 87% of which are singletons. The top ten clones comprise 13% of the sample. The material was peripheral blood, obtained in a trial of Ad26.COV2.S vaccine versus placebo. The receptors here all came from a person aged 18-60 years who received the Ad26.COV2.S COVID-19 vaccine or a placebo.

CDR3 nucleotides: TGCGCCAGCAGCCAAGAGGCAGAGAATGAGCAGTTCTTC. Its protein is CASSQEAENEQFF. V gene TRBV4-3 combines with J gene TRBJ2-1; D ambiguous. Trimming stripped 0 bases from V and 7 bases from J, with 7 bases between. This CDR3 contains 13 residues. The germline CDR1 and CDR2 sequences are LGHNA and YSLEER.

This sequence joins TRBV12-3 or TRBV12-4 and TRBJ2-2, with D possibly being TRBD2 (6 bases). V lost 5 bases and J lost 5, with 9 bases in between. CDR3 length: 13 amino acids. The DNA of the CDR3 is TGTGCCAGCAGTCCCGGAGGGACCGGGGAGCTGTTTTTT. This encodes CASSPGGTGELFF.

CDR3 region: CASRQGISYEQYF. In DNA, the CDR3 is TGTGCCAGTAGGCAGGGGATATCCTACGAGCAGTACTTC. The J gene is TRBJ2-7, the V gene TRBV19; possible D gene TRBD1, 6 bases. The CDR3 sequence is 13 residues long. Germline assignment: CDR1 LNHDA and CDR2 SQIVND (reference sequence). Trimming took 6 bases from V and 1 from J, leaving 10 bases between them.

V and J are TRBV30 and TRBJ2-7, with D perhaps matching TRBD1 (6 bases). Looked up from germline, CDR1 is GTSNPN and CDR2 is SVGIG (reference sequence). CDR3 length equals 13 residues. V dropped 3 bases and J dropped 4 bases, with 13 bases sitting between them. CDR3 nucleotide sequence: TGTGCCTGGAGACAGGGTTGGGGGTACGAGCAGTACTTC. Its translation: CAWRQGWGYEQYF.

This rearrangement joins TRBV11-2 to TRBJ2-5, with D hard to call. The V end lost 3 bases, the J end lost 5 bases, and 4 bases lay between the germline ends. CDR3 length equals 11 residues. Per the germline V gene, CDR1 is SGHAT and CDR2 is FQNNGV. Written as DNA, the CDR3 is TGTGCCAGCAGCTTCCGGGAGACCCAGTACTTC. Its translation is CASSFRETQYF.